One sample yielded the 16 T cell receptor beta chains listed below, sequenced in a study of blood T cell repertoires in COVID-19. The assay was immunoSEQ multiplex PCR, and TCRdb's table has in-frame clones only and misses some. The sample has over 200,000 clones; approximately 86% are singletons. The sequencing input was PBMCs or T cells enriched from blood (not recorded which). Source of these receptors: a woman under 40 who had been exposed to COVID-19.

The rearrangement links TRBV18 to TRBJ1-4, with D possibly matching TRBD1 (6 bases). V was trimmed by 8 bases and J by 8 bases, leaving 21 bases between them. CDR3 length: 15 residues. Germline V gives CDR1 KGHSH, CDR2 LQKENI. The CDR3 reads CASRARTDLQEKLFF. CDR3 nucleotides: TGTGCCAGCCGTGCCCGGACAGACCTACAAGAAAAACTGTTTTTT.

This clone was picked up a small number of times. The chain uses TRBV11-2 and TRBJ2-2, with 8 bases lining up with TRBD2. The CDR3 runs to 16 residues. Germline values: CDR1 SGHAT, CDR2 FQNNGV. With 1 base clipped from V and 7 bases from J, the junction kept 8 bases outside the gene matches. The CDR3 spells CASSLGLLLAGGELFF. The DNA of the CDR3 is TGTGCCAGCAGCTTAGGTTTGCTTCTAGCGGGCGGGGAGCTGTTTTTT.

This clone was observed a single time. This chain connects TRBV5-1 to TRBJ2-1, with 12 bases that match TRBD1. The J segment lost 6 bases and the V segment lost 3 bases, leaving 4 bases of the junction unmatched. CDR1 is SGHRS and CDR2 is YFSETQ in the germline V gene. The length of the CDR3 is 15 residues. The CDR3 DNA sequence: TGCGCCAGCAGCTGGGACAGGGGGCGAGGCAATGAGCAGTTCTTC. Translated: CASSWDRGRGNEQFF.

A few counts support this clone. The CDR3 reads CASSLVAGFSNGEQFF. The DNA for the CDR3 is TGTGCCAGCAGCTTAGTGGCAGGGTTCTCCAATGGGGAGCAGTTCTTC. This chain joins TRBV7-2 and TRBJ2-1; D is possibly TRBD1 (5 bases). The V and J ends lost 1 base and 10 bases respectively, with 20 bases between them. The CDR3 consists of 16 residues. Germline assignment: CDR1 SGHTA and CDR2 FQGNSA.

This clone was counted at least ten times. The chain recombines TRBV6-5 with TRBJ2-7, with 8 bases matching TRBD2. Per germline, CDR1 MNHEY and CDR2 SVGAGI. The CDR3 consists of 15 residues. Trimming removed 2 bases from V and 3 bases from J; junction bases left unmatched: 6. CDR3 nucleotides: TGTGCCAGCAGTTACACAGCGGGACTAGGCTACGAGCAGTACTTC. This gives the protein CASSYTAGLGYEQYF.

The chain recombines TRBV2 with TRBJ1-5; TRBD1 is a possible D gene (5 bases). Trimming took 6 bases from V and 0 from J, leaving 9 bases between them. The CDR3 contains 14 residues. Germline assignment: CDR1 SNHLY and CDR2 FYNNEI. CDR3 protein: CASSRTISNQPQHF. CDR3 nucleotides: TGTGCCAGCAGCCGGACAATTAGCAATCAGCCCCAGCATTTT.

This rearrangement joins TRBV29-1 to TRBJ2-2, with 11 nucleotides matching TRBD1. V dropped 6 bases and J dropped 4; count of bases not matched to a gene: 7. CDR1 is SQVTM, CDR2 ANQGSEA, per germline. The CDR3 covers 15 residues. CDR3 region: CSVASGTGGTGELFF. The CDR3 region has the DNA TGCAGCGTCGCCTCCGGGACAGGGGGCACCGGGGAGCTGTTTTTT.

This clone appeared a few times. The rearrangement joins TRBV29-1 to TRBJ1-2, with 7 bases that match TRBD1. The CDR3 runs to 13 residues. Per the germline V gene, CDR1 is SQVTM and CDR2 is ANQGSEA. V lost 4 bases to trimming and J lost 1 base; unmatched junction nucleotides: 3. The CDR3 region has the DNA TGCAGCGTTGGGACAGGCGATAACTATGGCTACACCTTC. Translating gives CSVGTGDNYGYTF.

The CDR3 sequence: CASSVGQGGETQYF. The CDR3 region has the DNA TGCGCCAGCAGCGTGGGACAGGGGGGAGAGACCCAGTACTTC. J is TRBJ2-5 and V is TRBV5-1, with 11 bases aligning to TRBD1. Trimming cost V 4 bases and J 4 bases; bases outside gene matches: 3. Germline values: CDR1 SGHRS, CDR2 YFSETQ. The CDR3 covers 14 residues.

The V call is TRBV19, the J call TRBJ1-1, with D unresolved. Germline V gives CDR1 LNHDA, CDR2 SQIVND (reference sequence). The CDR3 length is 12 residues. Trimming removed 1 base from V and 10 bases from J, with 10 bases in between. The CDR3 nucleotides read TGTGCCAGTAGTATAGGGGAGGGTAGAGCTTTCTTT. As protein: CASSIGEGRAFF.

The V gene is TRBV4-1, the J gene TRBJ1-1; D not resolved. CDR3 length: 16 amino acids. V shed 0 bases and J shed 4 bases, with 15 bases lying between them. Germline CDR1 MGHRA, CDR2 YSYEKL. The CDR3 DNA sequence: TGCGCCAGCAGCCAAGAGAGACGCTTGGCGGGCACTGAAGCTTTCTTT. This sequence encodes CASSQERRLAGTEAFF.

This rearrangement joins TRBV7-3 to TRBJ1-1; D possibly corresponds to TRBD1 (6 bases). The CDR3 spans 14 residues. CDR1 is SGHTA and CDR2 is FQGTGA in the germline V gene. The V end lost 3 bases, the J end lost 5 bases, and 13 bases lay between the germline ends. In nucleotides, the CDR3 is TGTGCCAGCAGCTTTCTTGCAGGGGATACTGAAGCTTTCTTT. Translating gives CASSFLAGDTEAFF.

The chain employs TRBV4-1 and TRBJ2-2; 9 bases agree with TRBD2. Looked up from germline, CDR1 is MGHRA and CDR2 is YSYEKL. Unmatched junction bases numbered 15, after V lost 1 base and J lost 3 bases. The CDR3 runs 20 residues. CDR3: CASSQGPTAGRGGYTGELFF. CDR3 coding DNA: TGCGCCAGCAGCCAAGGGCCCACGGCGGGGCGGGGGGGCTACACCGGGGAGCTGTTTTTT.

This chain connects TRBV4-1 to TRBJ1-5; D might be TRBD1 (5 bases). The germline gives CDR1 MGHRA, CDR2 YSYEKL. V was cut by 0 bases and J by 4 bases, with 16 bases left in between. The CDR3 spans 17 residues. In DNA, the CDR3 is TGCGCCAGCAGCCAAGATCGGACGACTCAGGGAAATCAGCCCCAGCATTTT. Translating it yields CASSQDRTTQGNQPQHF.

This clone was seen just once. The V call is TRBV3-1 (or the pseudogene TRBV3-2), the J call TRBJ1-2; D is undetermined. With 3 bases removed from V and 7 bases from J, the gap between germline ends came to 6 bases. Germline values: CDR1 LGHDT, CDR2 YNNKEL (reference sequence). The CDR3 totals 11 residues. CDR3 in amino acids: CASSHVGGYTF. The CDR3 DNA reads TGTGCCAGCAGCCACGTCGGTGGCTACACCTTC.

The chain combines TRBV6-6 with TRBJ1-2; D uncertain. V lost 5 bases to trimming and J lost 3 bases, with 10 bases between them. The CDR3 spans 13 residues. Germline-derived CDR1 and CDR2 are MNHNY and SVGAGI (reference sequence). The CDR3 region is CASSAGEDYGYTF. In nucleotides, the CDR3 is TGTGCCAGCAGTGCCGGGGAGGACTATGGCTACACCTTC.